The following is a T cell receptor (beta chain) sequence with its context. This clone's antigen is unknown. No base-level quality is on record; no much larger clone is a single base apart. The CDR3 regions of human TCRbeta chains were analyzed by immunosequencing. On the authors' methods: Repertoire TCRs were checked for matches against a reference library of SARS-CoV-2-specific TCRs that had been generated using the MIRA antigen-specificity platform. Breadth meant the fraction of unique TCRs that were SARS-CoV-2-associated, whereas depth meant the fraction of total T cells that were SARS-CoV-2-associated. Using the MIRA data, every spike-specific TCR was mapped to the spike region that the TCR reacted to and assigned to either a CD4 or a CD8 class. Log10-transformed breadth and depth values were compared by one-way ANOVA with Sidak's multiple comparisons tests. In TCRdb, the immuneACCESS table is reduced to in-frame sequences with V and J assigned. These tables do not hold every clone; where another copy was compared, an unresolved V gene accounts for under half, and the others remain unexplained. V, J and clone size reflect that table, while D and trimming were determined from the DNA. The sample profile shows roughly 120,000 clones; roughly 90% of them were found once. About 4.7% of the sample is held by the ten biggest clonotypes.

The source of the sample is a study of T cell responses to AZD1222 COVID-19 vaccine (dated by TCRdb to about 2021). In the study overall: Because spike-specific TCR depth and breadth did not differ between the two schedules, AZD1222 recipients who got a second dose at roughly 4 weeks were pooled with those who got a second dose at roughly 12 weeks. A total of just over 230 trial participants underwent TCR sequencing, of whom 207 received two doses of AZD1222 and about 25 received two doses of the MenACWY control vaccine. Enrollment into the trials was organized by age into subgroups of 18-55, 56-69 and 70-plus years, and those subgroups contained about 150, 27 and 61 TCR-sequenced participants, respectively.

Including cysteine and phenylalanine, the CDR3 has 14 amino acids. Just the 42-base CDR3 DNA is kept, in frame starting at base 1. Taken from the germline V gene, the CDR1 and CDR2 loops are MDHEN and SYDVKM. V loses 3 bases, J loses 2 bases, and the germline ends lie 7 bases apart. Beyond this particular receptor, the publication reports: Because no day 14 peak-response samples were available, repertoires were characterized only after the peak T cell response. CD4 TCRs associated with the vaccine covered the entire spike protein, and the dominant responses were in regions 160-218 and 743-854. Reportedly, close to half of the unique spike-specific TCRs recognized epitopes lying outside the regions that are mutated in the B.1.351 and B.1.1.7 variants. A significant rise in spike-specific TCR breadth and depth was observed after two AZD1222 doses relative to day 0 and relative to MenACWY recipients. In the small 56-69-year group, the increase in depth fell short of significance, most likely because of low power. Participants were mostly white British and included more females than males, and it was suggested by the authors that clonal diversity may have been underestimated. Conclusions about previously exposed vaccinees are limited, since just a handful of AZD1222 recipients were seropositive for SARS-CoV-2 at baseline.

What the time point label conveys for this sample: baseline before first vaccination. The vaccinee samples were drawn from two UK trials, COV001 and COV002, one of which was a single-blind randomized controlled phase 2/3 trial testing AZD1222 (ChAdOx1 nCoV-19) in healthy adults. Trial participant PBMC samples were collected at day 0 and day 28 after the second dose for TCRbeta chain sequencing. This sequence uses TRBV28 and TRBJ1-4, with a tentative D gene TRBD1 over 5 matching bases. The clonotype comes from an adult in good health. Sequenced here: peripheral blood, sampled on day 0 of AZD1222 vaccination. The DNA sequence is TGTGCCAGCAGTTTCGGGGGTACTAATGAAAAACTGTTTTTT. Its amino acids are CASSFGGTNEKLFF.